This T cell receptor (beta chain) was found in a study of CD8+CD57+ T cells in acquired aplastic anemia. Comments on this clonotype: An end of the junction differs from the germline gene, which may be a read error.

The CDR3 has 14 amino acids. The germline CDR1 and CDR2 sequences are SSHAT and FNYEAQ (reference sequence). Template material for TCR beta VDJ and CDR3 profiling consisted of genomic DNA. TCRdb reanalysed the reads using MiXCR and keeps one entry per CDR3 protein. The table shows a few hundred thousand distinct CDR3 sequences, with 45% to 65% occurring only once. V usage is TRBV7-7 and J usage is TRBJ2-3; 10 nucleotides align to TRBD2. The clonotype originates from a human donor with severe aplastic anemia or a healthy control (not recorded which). Sequenced input: sorted CD4+, CD8+, or CD8+CD57+ T cells (not recorded which) from PBMCs. CDR3 bases: TGTGCTAGCAGCTTAGGGGCTAGCGGGGGTACGCAGTATTTT. Protein: CASSLGASGGTQYF.